This T cell receptor (beta chain) was sequenced in a study of cytomegalovirus exposure and HLA in healthy donors. PCR involved 60 Vbeta and 13 Jbeta primers. Libraries were prepared by immunoSEQ multiplex PCR; TCRdb keeps only in-frame clonotypes and omits some of them. The table lists some 120,000 clones, approximately 80% of them singletons. The germline V gene encodes CDR1 MDHEN and CDR2 SYDVKM. This CDR3 is 16 amino acids long. V lost 3 bases to trimming and J lost 6 bases; unmatched junction nucleotides: 9. At collection, donors were nominally healthy, but unrecorded immune exposures were probable.

The sequencing sample was made of PBMCs. The TCR was taken from a man under 40 in good health and CMV-seronegative. This chain uses TRBV28 with TRBJ1-5; TRBD1 aligns across 9 bases. CDR3 coding DNA: TGTGCCAGCAGTTTTGGGACAGGGACTTTGGGTCAGCCCCAGCATTTT. Translating gives CASSFGTGTLGQPQHF.